The entry below describes one T cell receptor beta chain. Its antigen is not known. The repertoire was sequenced with immunoSEQ multiplex PCR; TCRdb's copy has only in-frame clones and lacks some. The table includes roughly 170,000 clones, 94% detected once. This specimen comes from a study of T cell responses to AZD1222 COVID-19 vaccine. The germline V gene has CDR1 MNHEY and CDR2 SVGAGI. Trimming shortened V by 5 bases and J by 6 bases, and 17 bases separated the two germline ends. The CDR3 length is 15 residues. Study findings and constraints: Donors, mostly white British, included more females; clonal diversity was possibly underestimated. Repertoire collection took place solely once the T cell response had peaked. The span of vaccine-associated CD4 TCRs extended across spike, with dominance at 160-218 and 743-854.

Both about-4-week and about-12-week second-dose recipients were combined. The gene calls are TRBV6-5 and TRBJ2-1; perhaps TRBD2 as D (6 bases). Sample: peripheral blood, taken 28 days after the second AZD1222 dose. This TCR came from an adult who received the AZD1222 COVID-19 vaccine. The CDR3 region has the DNA TGTGCCAGCAGTCGCACGGGAGTCGGCGTCAATGAGCAGTTCTTC. Translation gives CASSRTGVGVNEQFF.